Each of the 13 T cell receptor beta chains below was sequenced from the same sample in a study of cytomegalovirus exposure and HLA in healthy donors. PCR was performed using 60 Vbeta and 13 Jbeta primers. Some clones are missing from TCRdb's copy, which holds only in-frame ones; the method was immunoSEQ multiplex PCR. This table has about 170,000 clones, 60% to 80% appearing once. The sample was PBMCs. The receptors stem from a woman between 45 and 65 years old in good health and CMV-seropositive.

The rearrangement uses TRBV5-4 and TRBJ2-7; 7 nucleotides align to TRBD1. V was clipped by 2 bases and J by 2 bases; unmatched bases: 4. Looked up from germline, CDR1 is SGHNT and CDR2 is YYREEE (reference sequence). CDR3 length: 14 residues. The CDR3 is CASSFTGATYEQYF. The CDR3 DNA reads TGTGCCAGCAGCTTCACAGGGGCGACCTACGAGCAGTACTTC. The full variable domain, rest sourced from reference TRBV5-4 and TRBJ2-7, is ETGVTQSPTHLIKTRGQQVTLRCSSQSGHNTVSWYQQALGQGPQFIFQYYREEENGRGNFPPRFSGLQFPNYSSELNVNALELDDSALYLCASSFTGATYEQYFGPGTRLTVT.

CDR3 DNA: TGTGCCTGGAGTGCGCTCGCGGGCGGGCAGCCCCAGCATTTT. It yields the protein CAWSALAGGQPQHF. The chain has TRBV30 and TRBJ1-5, with D unclear. Germline CDR1 is GTSNPN and CDR2 is SVGIG (reference sequence). The CDR3 has 14 residues. The V end lost 1 base, the J end lost 7 bases, and 14 bases lay between the germline ends.

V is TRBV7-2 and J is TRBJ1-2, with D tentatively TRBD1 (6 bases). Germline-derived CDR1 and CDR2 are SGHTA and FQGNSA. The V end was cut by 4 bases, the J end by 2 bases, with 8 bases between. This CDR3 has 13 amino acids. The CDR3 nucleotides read TGTGCCAGCAGCTGGACAGTAAACTATGGCTACACCTTC. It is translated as CASSWTVNYGYTF.

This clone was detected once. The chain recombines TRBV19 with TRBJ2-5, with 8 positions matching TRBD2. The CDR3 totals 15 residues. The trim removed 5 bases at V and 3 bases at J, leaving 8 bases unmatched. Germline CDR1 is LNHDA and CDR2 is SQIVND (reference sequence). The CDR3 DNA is TGTGCCAGTAGTGCCACGGGGGGGTGGGAAGAGACCCAGTACTTC. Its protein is CASSATGGWEETQYF.

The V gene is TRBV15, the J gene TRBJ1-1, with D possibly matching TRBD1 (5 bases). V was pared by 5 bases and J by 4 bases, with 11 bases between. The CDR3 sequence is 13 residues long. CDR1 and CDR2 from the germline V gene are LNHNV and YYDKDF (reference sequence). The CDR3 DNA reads TGTGCCACCAGCGGCGGGACTTTCACTGAAGCTTTCTTT. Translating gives CATSGGTFTEAFF.

The CDR3 DNA follows: TGTGCCAGCACACAGATGAACACTGAAGCTTTCTTT. Its protein is CASTQMNTEAFF. The V and J genes are TRBV6-1 and TRBJ1-1; D gene ambiguous. Trimming left V 7 bases short and J 0 bases short, with 6 bases between. CDR1 is MNHNS and CDR2 is SASEGT in the germline V gene. The CDR3 extends over 12 amino acids.

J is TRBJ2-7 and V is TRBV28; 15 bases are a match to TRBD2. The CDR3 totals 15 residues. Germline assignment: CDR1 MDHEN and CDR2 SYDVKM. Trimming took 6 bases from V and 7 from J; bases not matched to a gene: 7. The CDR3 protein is CASSWTSGGAKEQYF. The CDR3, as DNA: TGTGCCAGCAGCTGGACTAGCGGGGGGGCCAAAGAGCAGTACTTC.

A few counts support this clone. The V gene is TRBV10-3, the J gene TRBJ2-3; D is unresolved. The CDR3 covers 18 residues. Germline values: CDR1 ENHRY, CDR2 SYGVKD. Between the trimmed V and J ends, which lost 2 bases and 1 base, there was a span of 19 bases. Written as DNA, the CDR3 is TGTGCCATCAGTGAGCCCCCCCGGCTCCAGGTAGGCACAGATACGCAGTATTTT. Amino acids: CAISEPPRLQVGTDTQYF.

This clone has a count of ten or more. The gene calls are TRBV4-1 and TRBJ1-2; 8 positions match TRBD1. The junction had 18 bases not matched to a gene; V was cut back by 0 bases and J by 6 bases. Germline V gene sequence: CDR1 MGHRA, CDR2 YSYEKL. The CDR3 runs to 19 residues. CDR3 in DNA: TGCGCCAGCAGCCAAGATTGCCGGGACAGGCCATACGGTAGGCATGGCTACACCTTC. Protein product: CASSQDCRDRPYGRHGYTF.

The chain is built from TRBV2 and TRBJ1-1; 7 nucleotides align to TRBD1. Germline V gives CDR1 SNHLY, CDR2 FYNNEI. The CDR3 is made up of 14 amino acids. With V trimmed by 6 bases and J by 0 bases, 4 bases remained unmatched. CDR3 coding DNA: TGTGCCAGCAGGAACAGGGGTGTGAACACTGAAGCTTTCTTT. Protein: CASRNRGVNTEAFF.

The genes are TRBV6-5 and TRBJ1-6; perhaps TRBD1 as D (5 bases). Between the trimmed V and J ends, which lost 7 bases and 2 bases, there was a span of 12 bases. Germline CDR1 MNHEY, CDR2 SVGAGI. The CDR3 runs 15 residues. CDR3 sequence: CASTSARAYNSPLHF. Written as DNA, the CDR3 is TGTGCCAGCACCTCGGCCAGGGCCTATAATTCACCCCTCCACTTT.

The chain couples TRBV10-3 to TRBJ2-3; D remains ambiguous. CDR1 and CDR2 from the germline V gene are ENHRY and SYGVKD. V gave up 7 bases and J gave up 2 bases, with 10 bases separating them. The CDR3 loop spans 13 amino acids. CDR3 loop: CAIKEPYTDTQYF. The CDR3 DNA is TGTGCCATCAAAGAGCCGTACACAGATACGCAGTATTTT.

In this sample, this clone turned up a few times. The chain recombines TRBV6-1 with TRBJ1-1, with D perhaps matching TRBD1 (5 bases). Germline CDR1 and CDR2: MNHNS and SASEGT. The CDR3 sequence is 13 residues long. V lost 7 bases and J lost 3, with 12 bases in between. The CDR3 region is CASITDTYTEAFF. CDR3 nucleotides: TGTGCCAGCATCACGGACACCTACACTGAAGCTTTCTTT.